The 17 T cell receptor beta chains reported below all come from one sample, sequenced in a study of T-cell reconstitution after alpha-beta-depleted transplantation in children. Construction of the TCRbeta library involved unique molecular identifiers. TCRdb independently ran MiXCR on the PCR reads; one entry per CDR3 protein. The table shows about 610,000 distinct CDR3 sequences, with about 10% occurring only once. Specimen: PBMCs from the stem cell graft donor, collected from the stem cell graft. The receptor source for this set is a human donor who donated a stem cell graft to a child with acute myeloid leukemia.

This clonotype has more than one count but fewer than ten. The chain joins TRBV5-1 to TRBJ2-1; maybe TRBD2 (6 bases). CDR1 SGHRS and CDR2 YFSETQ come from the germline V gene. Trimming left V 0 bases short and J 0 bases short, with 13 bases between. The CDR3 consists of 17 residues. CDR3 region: CASSLVILADSYNEQFF. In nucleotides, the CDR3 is TGCGCCAGCAGCTTGGTAATACTAGCTGACTCCTACAATGAGCAGTTCTTC.

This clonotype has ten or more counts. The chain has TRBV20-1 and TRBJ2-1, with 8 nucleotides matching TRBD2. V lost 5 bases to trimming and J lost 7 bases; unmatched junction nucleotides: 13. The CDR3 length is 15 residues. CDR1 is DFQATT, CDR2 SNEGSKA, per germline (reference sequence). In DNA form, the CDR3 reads TGCAGTGCTCCCCACGGGGCGGGAGGTATGAATGAGCAGTTCTTC. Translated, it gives CSAPHGAGGMNEQFF.

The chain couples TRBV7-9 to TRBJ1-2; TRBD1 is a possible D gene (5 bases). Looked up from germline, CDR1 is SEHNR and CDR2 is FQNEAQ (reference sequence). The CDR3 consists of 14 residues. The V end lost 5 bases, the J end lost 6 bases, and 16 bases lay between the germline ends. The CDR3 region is CASSPFAGANGYTF. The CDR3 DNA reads TGTGCCAGCAGCCCCTTCGCCGGGGCCAATGGCTACACCTTC. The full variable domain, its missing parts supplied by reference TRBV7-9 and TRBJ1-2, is DTGVSQNPRHKITKRGQNVTFRCDPISEHNRLYWYRQTLGQGPEFLTYFQNEAQLEKSRLLSDRFSAERPKGSFSTLEIQRTEQGDSAMYLCASSPFAGANGYTFGSGTRLTVV.

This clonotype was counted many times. CDR3 bases: TGTGCCAGCAGTACATCACCAGGGACTGGGGCGGGGACCCAGTACTTC. Amino acids: CASSTSPGTGAGTQYF. The J gene is TRBJ2-5, the V gene TRBV28; D perhaps matches TRBD2 (6 bases). V lost 5 bases and J lost 7, with 23 bases in between. The V gene's germline CDR1 is MDHEN and CDR2 SYDVKM. The CDR3 is 16 amino acids.

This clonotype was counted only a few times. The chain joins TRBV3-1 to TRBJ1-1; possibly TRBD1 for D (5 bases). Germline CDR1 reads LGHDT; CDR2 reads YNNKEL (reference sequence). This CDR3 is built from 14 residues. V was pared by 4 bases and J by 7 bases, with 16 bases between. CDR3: CASSPSRAGNEAFF. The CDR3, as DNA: TGTGCCAGCAGCCCAAGCAGGGCGGGGAATGAAGCTTTCTTT.

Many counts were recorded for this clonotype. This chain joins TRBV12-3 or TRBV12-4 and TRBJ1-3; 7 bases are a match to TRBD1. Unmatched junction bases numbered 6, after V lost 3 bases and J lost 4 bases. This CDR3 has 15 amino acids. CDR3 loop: CASSFSQGQGNTIYF. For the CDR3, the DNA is TGTGCCAGCAGTTTCTCACAGGGGCAAGGAAACACCATATATTTT.

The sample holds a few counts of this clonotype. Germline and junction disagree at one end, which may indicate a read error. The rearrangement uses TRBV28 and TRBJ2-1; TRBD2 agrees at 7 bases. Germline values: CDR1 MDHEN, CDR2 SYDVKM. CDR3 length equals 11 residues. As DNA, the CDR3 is TGTGCCAGCAGTTTGACGGGAGGACCGCACTTC. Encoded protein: CASSLTGGPHF.

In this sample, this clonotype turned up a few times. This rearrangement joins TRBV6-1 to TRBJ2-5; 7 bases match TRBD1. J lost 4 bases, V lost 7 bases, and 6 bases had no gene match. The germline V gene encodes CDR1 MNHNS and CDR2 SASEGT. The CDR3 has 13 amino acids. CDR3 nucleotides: TGTGCCAGCACAGTCCCAGGGGGAGAGACCCAGTACTTC. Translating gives CASTVPGGETQYF.

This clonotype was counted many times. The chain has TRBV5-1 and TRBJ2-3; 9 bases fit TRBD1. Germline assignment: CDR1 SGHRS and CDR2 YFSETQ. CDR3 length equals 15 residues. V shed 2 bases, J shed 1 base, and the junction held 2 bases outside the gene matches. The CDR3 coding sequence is TGCGCCAGCAGCTTCGGGACAGGGCGCACAGATACGCAGTATTTT. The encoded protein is CASSFGTGRTDTQYF.

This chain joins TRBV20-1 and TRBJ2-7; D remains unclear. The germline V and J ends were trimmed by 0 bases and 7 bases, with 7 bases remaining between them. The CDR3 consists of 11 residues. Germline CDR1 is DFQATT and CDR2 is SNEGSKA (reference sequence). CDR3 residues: CSARDLGEQYF. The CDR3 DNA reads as TGCAGTGCTAGAGATTTAGGAGAGCAGTACTTC.

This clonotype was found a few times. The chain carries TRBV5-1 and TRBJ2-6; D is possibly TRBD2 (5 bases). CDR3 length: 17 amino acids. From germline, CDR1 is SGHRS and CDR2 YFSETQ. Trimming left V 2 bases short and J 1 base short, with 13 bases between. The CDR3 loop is CASSLSAGGSGANVLTF. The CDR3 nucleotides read TGCGCCAGCAGCTTATCGGCCGGAGGATCTGGGGCCAACGTCCTGACTTTC. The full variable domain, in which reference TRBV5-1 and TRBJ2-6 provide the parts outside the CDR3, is KAGVTQTPRYLIKTRGQQVTLSCSPISGHRSVSWYQQTPGQGLQFLFEYFSETQRNKGNFPGRFSGRQFSNSRSEMNVSTLELGDSALYLCASSLSAGGSGANVLTFGAGSRLTVL.

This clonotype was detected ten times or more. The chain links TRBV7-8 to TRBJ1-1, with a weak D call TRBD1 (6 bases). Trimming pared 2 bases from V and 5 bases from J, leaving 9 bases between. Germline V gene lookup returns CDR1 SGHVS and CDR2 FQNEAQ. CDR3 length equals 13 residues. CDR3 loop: CASSLKGGTEAFF. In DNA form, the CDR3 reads TGTGCCAGCAGCTTAAAGGGGGGAACTGAAGCTTTCTTT. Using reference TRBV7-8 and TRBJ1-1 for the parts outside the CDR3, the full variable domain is GAGVSQSPRYKVAKRGQDVALRCDPISGHVSLFWYQQALGQGPEFLTYFQNEAQLDKSGLPSDRFFAERPEGSVSTLKIQRTQQEDSAVYLCASSLKGGTEAFFGQGTRLTVV.

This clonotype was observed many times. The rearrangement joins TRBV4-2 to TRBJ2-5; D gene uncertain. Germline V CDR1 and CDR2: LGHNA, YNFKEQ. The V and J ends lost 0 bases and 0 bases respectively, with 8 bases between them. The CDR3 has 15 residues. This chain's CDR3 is CASSQEGNYQETQYF. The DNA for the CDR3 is TGTGCCAGCAGCCAAGAAGGAAACTACCAAGAGACCCAGTACTTC.

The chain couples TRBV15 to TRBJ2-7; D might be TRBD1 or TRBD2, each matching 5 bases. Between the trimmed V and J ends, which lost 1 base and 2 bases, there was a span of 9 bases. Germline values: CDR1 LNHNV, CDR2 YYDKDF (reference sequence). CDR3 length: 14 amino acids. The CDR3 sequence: CATSRVPGPYEQYF. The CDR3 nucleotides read TGTGCCACCAGCAGAGTACCGGGGCCCTACGAGCAGTACTTC.

CDR3 bases: TGTGCCAGCAGTCCACGGTCGACAGTTGGGAGGAATGAGCAGTTCTTC. Protein sequence: CASSPRSTVGRNEQFF. The rearrangement joins TRBV3-1 to TRBJ2-1; maybe TRBD2 (6 bases). The V gene lost 6 bases and the J gene lost 7 bases, with 22 bases spanning the gap. Germline V lookup: CDR1 LGHDT, CDR2 YNNKEL (reference sequence). This CDR3 contains 16 residues.

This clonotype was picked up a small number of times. This chain's CDR3 is CASSLDGPRRSYEQYF. The CDR3 DNA sequence: TGCGCCAGCAGCTTGGACGGACCCCGGAGAAGCTACGAGCAGTACTTC. The V and J genes are TRBV5-1 and TRBJ2-7; D remains ambiguous. V dropped 0 bases and J dropped 3 bases, with 16 bases sitting between them. CDR1 is SGHRS and CDR2 is YFSETQ in the germline V gene. The CDR3 runs to 16 residues.

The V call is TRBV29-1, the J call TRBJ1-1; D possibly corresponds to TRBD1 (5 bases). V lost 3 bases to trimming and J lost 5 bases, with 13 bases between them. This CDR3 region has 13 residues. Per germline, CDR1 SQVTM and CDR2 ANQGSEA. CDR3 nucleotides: TGCAGCGTTGAGGTCATTCGGGGGACTGAAGCTTTCTTT. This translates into CSVEVIRGTEAFF.